This TCR beta chain was identified during a study of cytomegalovirus exposure and HLA in healthy donors. V shed 3 bases and J shed 8 bases, with 13 bases lying between them. The CDR3 totals 12 residues. Germline CDR1 SQVTM, CDR2 ANQGSEA. In the PCR, 60 Vbeta and 13 Jbeta primers were used. The assay was immunoSEQ multiplex PCR, and TCRdb's table has in-frame clones only and misses some. The sample shows approximately 120,000 clones, over 75% of them seen only once. Healthy bone marrow donors made up the cohort. This sequence was found in a man in his forties in good health and CMV-seropositive. This rearrangement joins TRBV29-1 to TRBJ1-2; D gene ambiguous. The sequenced sample was PBMCs. DNA for the CDR3: TGCAGCGTTGAGTCTGGAGAGGCGGGCTACACCTTC. Translating it yields CSVESGEAGYTF.